Below, 29 T cell receptor beta chains from the same sample are listed, as sequenced in a study of shared T cell receptors in the human thymus. Data came from immunoSEQ multiplex PCR; TCRdb stores just in-frame clones and leaves some out. Of approximately 660,000 clones detected, 88% appear once; the ten largest clones hold 0.0085% to 0.012%. These data also formed part of another study, on human thymus T cells.

Sequenced sample: thymocytes. The receptors come from a boy under two years old with a congenital heart defect.

The J gene is TRBJ2-7, the V gene TRBV5-1, with 9 bases matching TRBD1. CDR1 and CDR2 from the germline V gene are SGHRS and YFSETQ. V dropped 4 bases and J dropped 0; count of bases not matched to a gene: 8. This CDR3 has 16 residues. The CDR3 loop is CASSPEQGARSYEQYF. CDR3 DNA: TGCGCCAGCAGCCCGGAACAGGGGGCCCGCTCCTACGAGCAGTACTTC. Drawing the rest from reference TRBV5-1 and TRBJ2-7, the complete variable domain is KAGVTQTPRYLIKTRGQQVTLSCSPISGHRSVSWYQQTPGQGLQFLFEYFSETQRNKGNFPGRFSGRQFSNSRSEMNVSTLELGDSALYLCASSPEQGARSYEQYFGPGTRLTVT.

V and J are TRBV29-1 and TRBJ1-2; perhaps TRBD1 as D (5 bases). V lost 4 bases and J 5 bases, leaving 20 bases between the germline ends. The germline gives CDR1 SQVTM, CDR2 ANQGSEA. CDR3 length: 15 residues. The CDR3 nucleotides read TGCAGCGTTGTAGAGGGCCAATTGGGGGGGTATGGCTACACCTTC. It encodes CSVVEGQLGGYGYTF.

This chain connects TRBV28 to TRBJ1-5; a possible D gene is TRBD1 (5 bases). The CDR3 is 15 amino acids. V lost 2 bases to trimming and J lost 3 bases, with 11 bases between them. Germline CDR1 MDHEN, CDR2 SYDVKM. The DNA of the CDR3 is TGTGCCAGCAGTTTAGGGTCGGGGGACAATCAGCCCCAGCATTTT. Translating gives CASSLGSGDNQPQHF.

This clone was counted a few times. The gene calls are TRBV7-9 and TRBJ2-7; the D is unclear. CDR3 length: 13 residues. Between the trimmed V and J ends, which lost 0 bases and 5 bases, there was a span of 8 bases. Per the germline V gene, CDR1 is SEHNR and CDR2 is FQNEAQ (reference sequence). CDR3 DNA sequence: TGTGCCAGCAGCTTAGCTGGCGGAGACGAGCAGTACTTC. Translated, it gives CASSLAGGDEQYF. The complete variable domain, with remaining parts taken from reference TRBV7-9 and TRBJ2-7, reads DTGVSQNPRHKITKRGQNVTFRCDPISEHNRLYWYRQTLGQGPEFLTYFQNEAQLEKSRLLSDRFSAERPKGSFSTLEIQRTEQGDSAMYLCASSLAGGDEQYFGPGTRLTVT.

The CDR3 sequence: CATSRDPVVWSYEQYF. CDR3 DNA sequence: TGTGCCACCAGCAGAGATCCGGTGGTATGGTCCTACGAGCAGTACTTC. The V call is TRBV15, the J call TRBJ2-7; D not resolved. Trimming took off 0 bases at V and 1 base at J, with 13 bases between the two ends. Looked up from germline, CDR1 is LNHNV and CDR2 is YYDKDF (reference sequence). The CDR3 runs 16 residues.

The CDR3 protein is CASSLGYGTTHTDTQYF. The DNA for the CDR3 is TGTGCCAGCAGCTTGGGGTACGGGACTACCCACACAGATACGCAGTATTTT. The gene calls are TRBV5-6 and TRBJ2-3, with TRBD2 identical over 7 bases. Trimming at V came to 0 bases and at J to 2 bases, leaving 9 bases not matched to a gene. Germline V lookup: CDR1 SGHDT, CDR2 YYEEEE. This CDR3 region has 17 residues.

This chain joins TRBV4-1 and TRBJ1-2; D gene ambiguous. Germline CDR1 reads MGHRA; CDR2 reads YSYEKL. The CDR3 is 18 residues long. V was pared by 3 bases and J by 2 bases, with 22 bases between. The CDR3 spells CASSHPPSREEENYGYTF. CDR3 nucleotide sequence: TGCGCCAGCAGCCACCCCCCGTCGAGGGAAGAGGAGAACTATGGCTACACCTTC.

The rearrangement joins TRBV5-5 to TRBJ1-6; 9 bases are a match to TRBD1. V gave up 0 bases and J gave up 7 bases; unmatched junction bases: 5. The germline gives CDR1 SGHKS, CDR2 YYEKEE (reference sequence). The CDR3 loop spans 16 amino acids. The CDR3 nucleotides read TGTGCCAGCAGCTTGGGGGGACAGGGTGAGAATTCACCCCTCCACTTT. Amino acid sequence: CASSLGGQGENSPLHF.

The genes are TRBV6-5 and TRBJ2-2; 7 bases align to TRBD2. The V segment lost 6 bases and the J segment 6 bases; nucleotides outside the gene matches: 10. This CDR3 has 15 amino acids. Germline assignment: CDR1 MNHEY and CDR2 SVGAGI. The chain's CDR3 is CASSQREEGSGELFF. For the CDR3, the DNA is TGTGCCAGCAGCCAACGGGAGGAGGGGTCCGGGGAGCTGTTTTTT.

The rearrangement joins TRBV19 to TRBJ2-2, with D possibly TRBD1 on 5 matching bases. CDR1 is LNHDA and CDR2 is SQIVND in the germline V gene (reference sequence). The CDR3 is 15 residues long. V lost 3 bases and J 0 bases, leaving 8 bases between the germline ends. CDR3 loop: CASSIRASNTGELFF. DNA for the CDR3: TGTGCCAGTAGTATCAGGGCGTCGAACACCGGGGAGCTGTTTTTT.

V gene TRBV14 combines with J gene TRBJ2-7; 10 positions agree with TRBD1. The CDR3 is 16 amino acids. Germline loops: CDR1 SGHDN, CDR2 FVKESK. The V and J ends lost 0 bases and 3 bases, in that order; junction bases with no gene match: 5. The CDR3 DNA sequence: TGTGCCAGCAGCCAAGAGAGGGACAGGGGCTTCTACGAGCAGTACTTC. Protein: CASSQERDRGFYEQYF.

The rearrangement joins TRBV9 to TRBJ2-3, with 11 bases aligning to TRBD1. The CDR3 is made up of 17 amino acids. The V and J ends lost 2 bases and 3 bases, in that order; junction bases with no gene match: 8. Germline lookup yields CDR1 SGDLS and CDR2 YYNGEE. The CDR3 DNA follows: TGTGCCAGCAGCGTGACCGCCGGGACAGGGGGAACAGATACGCAGTATTTT. The encoded protein is CASSVTAGTGGTDTQYF. Full variable domain (outside the CDR3, taken from reference TRBV9 and TRBJ2-3): DSGVTQTPKHLITATGQRVTLRCSPRSGDLSVYWYQQSLDQGLQFLIQYYNGEERAKGNILERFSAQQFPDLHSELNLSSLELGDSALYFCASSVTAGTGGTDTQYFGPGTRLTVL.

The chain combines TRBV10-3 with TRBJ1-1; D may be TRBD1 (6 bases). The CDR3 consists of 15 residues. V lost 3 bases to trimming and J lost 1 base, with 12 bases between them. From germline, CDR1 is ENHRY and CDR2 SYGVKD. The CDR3 bases are TGTGCCATCAGTGAACCGGGACACCAGAACACTGAAGCTTTCTTT. Protein: CAISEPGHQNTEAFF.

This clone is a singleton in its sample. This chain uses TRBV6-1 with TRBJ1-3, with D possibly matching TRBD1 (6 bases). Between the trimmed V and J ends, which lost 4 bases and 0 bases, there was a span of 13 bases. Germline CDR1 reads MNHNS; CDR2 reads SASEGT. The CDR3 is 16 residues long. CDR3 in amino acids: CASSGRGTNSGNTIYF. The DNA for the CDR3 is TGTGCCAGCAGTGGGCGGGGGACAAACTCTGGAAACACCATATATTTT.

Concerning this clone: In the same sample, other DNA sequences code for this CDR3. The chain couples TRBV6-5 to TRBJ2-7, with D unresolved. Trimming pared 0 bases from V and 3 bases from J, leaving 9 bases between. Germline V gives CDR1 MNHEY, CDR2 SVGAGI. The CDR3 is 14 amino acids. CDR3 loop: CASSYSNLSYEQYF. The CDR3 coding sequence is TGTGCCAGCAGTTACTCGAACCTGAGCTACGAGCAGTACTTC.

The chain couples TRBV5-6 to TRBJ2-3; 7 bases are shared with TRBD1. Germline V CDR1 and CDR2: SGHDT, YYEEEE. The CDR3 spans 18 residues. The J segment lost 0 bases and the V segment lost 1 base, leaving 11 bases of the junction unmatched. The CDR3 loop is CASSLKGQMPSSTDTQYF. The CDR3, as DNA: TGTGCCAGCAGCTTGAAGGGACAGATGCCTAGTAGCACAGATACGCAGTATTTT.

This clone was found a few times. The gene calls are TRBV28 and TRBJ2-5, with D possibly matching TRBD1 (6 bases). CDR3 length equals 12 residues. From germline, CDR1 is MDHEN and CDR2 SYDVKM. The ends were cut back, 5 bases at V and 9 bases at J, with 13 bases in the middle. Written as DNA, the CDR3 is TGTGCCAGCAGTACCGTAGGGGGATCCCAGTACTTC. This encodes CASSTVGGSQYF.

The chain uses TRBV6-5 and TRBJ2-1; TRBD2 agrees at 8 bases. The CDR3 covers 11 residues. The V gene end was trimmed by 6 bases and the J gene end by 13 bases; junction bases not matched to a gene: 5. Germline-derived CDR1 and CDR2 are MNHEY and SVGAGI. CDR3 loop: CASSPGGAQFF. The CDR3 nucleotides are TGTGCCAGCAGCCCGGGAGGGGCACAGTTCTTC.

V usage is TRBV14 and J usage is TRBJ1-2, with a possible D match to TRBD1 (6 bases). Trimming pared 1 base from V and 0 bases from J, leaving 18 bases between. This CDR3 comprises 18 residues. Germline CDR1 is SGHDN and CDR2 is FVKESK. Here the CDR3 DNA reads TGTGCCAGCAGCCAAGGTGGCAGGGGAGGGATTTCTAACTATGGCTACACCTTC. Amino acid sequence: CASSQGGRGGISNYGYTF.

This clone appeared a single time. The V and J genes are TRBV20-1 and TRBJ2-3, with D hard to call. This CDR3 has 11 amino acids. Trimming removed 6 bases from V and 6 bases from J, with 10 bases in between. Germline loops: CDR1 DFQATT, CDR2 SNEGSKA (reference sequence). The CDR3: CSARLRDTQYF. The CDR3 DNA reads TGCAGTGCCCGTCTCCGGGATACGCAGTATTTT.

V is TRBV5-1 and J is TRBJ2-1, with 14 bases matching TRBD2. Germline values: CDR1 SGHRS, CDR2 YFSETQ. J lost 8 bases, V lost 4 bases, and 8 bases had no gene match. CDR3 length: 16 amino acids. For the CDR3, the DNA is TGCGCCAGCAGCCCACCGGGACTAGCGGGAGTCTATGAGCAGTTCTTC. Its translation is CASSPPGLAGVYEQFF.

The V and J genes are TRBV4-1 and TRBJ2-2, with 9 bases lining up with TRBD2. V lost 4 bases, J lost 5 bases, and 11 bases stayed unmatched. CDR1 MGHRA and CDR2 YSYEKL come from the germline V gene. The CDR3 extends over 17 amino acids. The CDR3 loop reads CASSPRGAGGRTGELFF. For the CDR3, the DNA is TGCGCCAGCAGCCCCCGGGGGGCGGGAGGGAGGACCGGGGAGCTGTTTTTT.

This chain joins TRBV10-3 and TRBJ2-7; 7 bases map to TRBD2. Germline V gene sequence: CDR1 ENHRY, CDR2 SYGVKD. The CDR3 contains 12 residues. J was trimmed by 2 bases and V by 11 bases; bases with no gene match: 6. CDR3 region: CASLGGAYEQYF. The DNA for the CDR3 is TGTGCCTCCCTGGGGGGGGCCTACGAGCAGTACTTC.

The rearrangement uses TRBV2 and TRBJ2-5; TRBD2 matches 9 bases. The CDR3 contains 15 residues. After removal of 6 bases from V and 5 bases from J, the junction contained 10 bases not matched to a gene. Germline V CDR1 and CDR2: SNHLY, FYNNEI. The CDR3 protein is CASSEKAAGGETQYF. DNA for the CDR3: TGTGCCAGCAGCGAGAAGGCTGCGGGAGGGGAGACCCAGTACTTC. Filled out from reference TRBV2 and TRBJ2-5, the complete variable domain reads EPEVTQTPSHQVTQMGQEVILRCVPISNHLYFYWYRQILGQKVEFLVSFYNNEISEKSEIFDDQFSVERPDGSNFTLKIRSTKLEDSAMYFCASSEKAAGGETQYFGPGTRLLVL.

V is TRBV29-1 and J is TRBJ2-1; 7 bases map to TRBD1. Germline V gene data show CDR1 as SQVTM and CDR2 as ANQGSEA. The trim removed 3 bases at V and 7 bases at J, leaving 12 bases unmatched. CDR3 length: 15 amino acids. In DNA, the CDR3 is TGCAGCGTTGAGGAGAACAGGGGCCGGCAAAATGAGCAGTTCTTC. Translation gives CSVEENRGRQNEQFF.

The chain links TRBV27 to TRBJ2-1, with 10 bases fitting TRBD2. CDR3 length equals 19 residues. Germline CDR1 MNHEY, CDR2 SMNVEV (reference sequence). Losses at the gene ends were 6 bases for V and 6 bases for J; bases not matched to a gene: 20. CDR3 coding DNA: TGTGCCAGCAGCTACGCGGAGGGTAGCGGGAGGCTCCCCCTCAATGAGCAGTTCTTC. It codes for CASSYAEGSGRLPLNEQFF.

V is TRBV15 and J is TRBJ2-7; the match to TRBD2 covers 8 bases. Germline V gene lookup returns CDR1 LNHNV and CDR2 YYDKDF (reference sequence). After removal of 2 bases from V and 5 bases from J, the junction contained 14 bases not matched to a gene. The CDR3 covers 17 residues. CDR3 coding DNA: TGTGCCACCAGCAGAAGAGCCGGGAGGGCCATCCTGGACGAGCAGTACTTC. Amino acid sequence: CATSRRAGRAILDEQYF.

This chain uses TRBV4-3 with TRBJ2-1, with 11 bases that match TRBD2. The CDR3 is 19 residues long. Germline loops: CDR1 LGHNA, CDR2 YSLEER. The V segment lost 0 bases and the J segment 8 bases; nucleotides outside the gene matches: 15. The CDR3 sequence: CASSQDYGLDSGRADEQFF. In DNA form, the CDR3 reads TGCGCCAGCAGCCAAGATTATGGCTTAGATAGCGGGAGGGCCGATGAGCAGTTCTTC.

There are a few counts of this clone. The chain has TRBV4-2 and TRBJ2-3; D possibly corresponds to TRBD1 (5 bases). Deletions cut 1 base from V and 0 bases from J, with 14 bases between. CDR3 length: 17 residues. Germline CDR1 reads LGHNA; CDR2 reads YNFKEQ. The CDR3 region is CASSQVFKGFSTDTQYF. The DNA for the CDR3 is TGTGCCAGCAGCCAAGTCTTCAAGGGGTTTAGCACAGATACGCAGTATTTT.